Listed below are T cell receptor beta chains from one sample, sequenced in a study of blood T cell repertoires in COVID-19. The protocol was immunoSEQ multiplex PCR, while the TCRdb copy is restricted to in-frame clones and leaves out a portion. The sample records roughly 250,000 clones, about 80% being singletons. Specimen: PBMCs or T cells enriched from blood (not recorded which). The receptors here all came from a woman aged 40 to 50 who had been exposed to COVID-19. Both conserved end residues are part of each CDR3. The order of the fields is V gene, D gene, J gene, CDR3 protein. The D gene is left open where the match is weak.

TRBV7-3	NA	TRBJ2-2	CASSSQGMKTGELFF
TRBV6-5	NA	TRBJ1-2	CASSYPRGHINYGYTF
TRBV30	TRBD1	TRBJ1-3	CAWATGEISGNTIYF
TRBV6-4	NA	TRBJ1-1	CASSDQQDTEAFF
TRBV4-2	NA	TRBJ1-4	CASSQVSRGANEKLFF
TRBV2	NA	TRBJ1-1	CASHTTAGTEAFF
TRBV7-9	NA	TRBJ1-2	CASSLDNLPYGYTF
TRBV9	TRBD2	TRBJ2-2	CASSSGELNTGELFF
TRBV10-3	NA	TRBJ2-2	CAISETRPETGELFF
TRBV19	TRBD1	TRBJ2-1	CASSIAGGSYNEQFF
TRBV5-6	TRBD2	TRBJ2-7	CASSSGLAGEQYF
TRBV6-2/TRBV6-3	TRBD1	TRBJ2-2	CASSYPGQGGDGELFF
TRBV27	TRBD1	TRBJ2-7	CASVDGDRSTRQYF
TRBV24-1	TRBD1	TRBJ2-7	CATNFGTGGVYEQYF
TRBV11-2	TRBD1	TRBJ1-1	CASSTRGQGVRSNTEAFF
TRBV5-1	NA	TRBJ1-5	CASSFNGNQPQHF
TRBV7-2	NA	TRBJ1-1	CASSPRQVFMNTEAFF
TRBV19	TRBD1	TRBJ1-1	CASSEGQGPTATEAFF
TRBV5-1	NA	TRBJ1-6	CASSLEKAGDSPLHF
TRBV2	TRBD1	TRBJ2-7	CASTTGAGWEQYF
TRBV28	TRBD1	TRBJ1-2	CASRYRGTPNYGYTF
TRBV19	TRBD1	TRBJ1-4	CASSAGTVNEKLFF
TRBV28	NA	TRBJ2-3	CASKAADTDTQYF
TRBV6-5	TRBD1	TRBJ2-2	CASSPTGGITGELFF
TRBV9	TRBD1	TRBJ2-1	CASSVWDRDYNEQFF
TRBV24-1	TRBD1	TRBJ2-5	CATSDRGQGVETQYF
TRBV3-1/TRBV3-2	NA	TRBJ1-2	CASSQDGVGFYGYTF
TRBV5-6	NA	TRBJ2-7	CASSLDGELYEQYF
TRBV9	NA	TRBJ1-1	CASSVGVGTEAFF
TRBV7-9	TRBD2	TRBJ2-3	CASSRAGLAGTTDTQYF
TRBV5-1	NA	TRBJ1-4	CASIPPITADSGDEKLFF
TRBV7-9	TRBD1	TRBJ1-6	CASSPRGTSSYNSPLHF
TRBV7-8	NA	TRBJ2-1	CASSLEEGTYNEQFF
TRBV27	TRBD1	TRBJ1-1	CASSLGQLTEAFF
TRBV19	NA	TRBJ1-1	CASSIWYMNTEAFF
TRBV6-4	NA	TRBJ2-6	CASSDTHLASGANVLTF
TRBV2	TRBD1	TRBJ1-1	CASSDRTGMAFF
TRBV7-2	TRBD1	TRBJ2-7	CASSFTGGVAYEQYF
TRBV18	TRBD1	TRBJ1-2	CASSPSSGGDVYGYTF
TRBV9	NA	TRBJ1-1	CASSVPSWTVNTEAFF
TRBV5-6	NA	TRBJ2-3	CASRNQKISTDTQYF
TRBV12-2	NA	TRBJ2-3	CASRSYLAGGRDTQYF
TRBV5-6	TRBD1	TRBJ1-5	CASSGNRGGQPQHF
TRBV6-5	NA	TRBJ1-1	CASSRGQMNTEAFF
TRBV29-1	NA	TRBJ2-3	CSVEDGGWNTDTQYF
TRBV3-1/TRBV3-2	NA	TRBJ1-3	CASSSLAAGSGNTIYF
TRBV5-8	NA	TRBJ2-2	CASSVRPRDSQYTGELFF